This T cell receptor beta chain comes out of a study of blood T cell repertoires in COVID-19. Across the study: Sites in the United States, Italy and Spain provided acute and convalescent COVID-19 samples. T cells, B-cell-depleted T cells, or PBMCs provided the cDNA or gDNA that served as material.

This clone was observed a handful of times. This CDR3 is 16 amino acids long. V was cut by 0 bases and J by 5 bases, with 13 bases left in between. The germline gives CDR1 SGHDN, CDR2 FVKESK. Clones were sequenced by immunoSEQ multiplex PCR, and TCRdb holds only the in-frame ones, with some missing. This repertoire shows about 200,000 clones, almost 85% found once; its top ten account for approximately 12%. This TCR was sampled from a middle-aged woman with acute or convalescent COVID-19. The sequencing input was peripheral blood. The V and J genes are TRBV14 and TRBJ2-2, with D unresolved. CDR3 in DNA: TGTGCCAGCAGCCAAGATTTTGCACAGAGAACCGGGGAGCTGTTTTTT. It codes for CASSQDFAQRTGELFF. Full variable domain (remainder filled in from reference TRBV14 and TRBJ2-2): EAGVTQFPSHSVIEKGQTVTLRCDPISGHDNLYWYRRVMGKEIKFLLHFVKESKQDESGMPNNRFLAERTGGTYSTLKVQPAELEDSGVYFCASSQDFAQRTGELFFGEGSRLTVL.